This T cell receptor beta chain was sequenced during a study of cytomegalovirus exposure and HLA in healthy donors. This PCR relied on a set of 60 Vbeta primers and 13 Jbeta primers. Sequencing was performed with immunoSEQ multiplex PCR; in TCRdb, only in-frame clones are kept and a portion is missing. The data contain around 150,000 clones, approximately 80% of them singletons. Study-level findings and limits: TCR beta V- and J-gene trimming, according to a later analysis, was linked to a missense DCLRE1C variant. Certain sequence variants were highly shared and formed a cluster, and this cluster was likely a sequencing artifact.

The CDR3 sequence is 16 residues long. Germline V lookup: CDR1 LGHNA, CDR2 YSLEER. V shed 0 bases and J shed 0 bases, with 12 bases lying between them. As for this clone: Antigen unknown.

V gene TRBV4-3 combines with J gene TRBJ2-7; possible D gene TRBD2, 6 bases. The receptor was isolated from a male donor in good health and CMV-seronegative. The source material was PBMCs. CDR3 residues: CASSQDLALSSYEQYF. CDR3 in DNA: TGCGCCAGCAGCCAAGACCTAGCGCTCAGCTCCTACGAGCAGTACTTC.